Described below is a single TCR beta chain sequence and its context. The data originate from a study of blood T cell repertoires in COVID-19. Each participant's cohort was designated according to participant-reported clinical history. Germline CDR1 is SNHLY and CDR2 is FYNNEI. The CDR3 spans 14 residues. J was trimmed by 4 bases and V by 4 bases; bases with no gene match: 3. Repertoires were generated with immunoSEQ multiplex PCR, while TCRdb's copy carries only in-frame clones and drops some. This repertoire shows about 220,000 clones, 80% to 90% found once; its top ten account for around 4.6%. What was sequenced was PBMCs or T cells enriched from blood (not recorded which). This clonotype was sampled from a woman between 50 and 59 years old who had been exposed to COVID-19. The genes are TRBV2 and TRBJ1-5, with 8 bases fitting TRBD1. CDR3 protein: CASSGGQGNQPQHF. CDR3 DNA: TGTGCCAGCAGTGGAGGACAGGGAAATCAGCCCCAGCATTTT.